Described below is a single T cell receptor (beta chain) sequence and its context. The sample comes from a study of blood T cell repertoires in COVID-19. Across the study: Samples of COVID-19 (acute and convalescent) were obtained from the United States, Italy and Spain. From T cells, B-cell-depleted T cells, or PBMCs came the material, which was cDNA or gDNA.

Germline CDR1 and CDR2: PRHDT and FYEKMQ (reference sequence). Trimming cost V 0 bases and J 3 bases; bases outside gene matches: 7. The CDR3 has 16 residues. Recruited during active infection, patients (from Seattle) were subsequently followed longitudinally. The authors' processing: How many nucleated cells were present was estimated from reference gene primer amplification. TCRdb keeps only in-frame clones here, not all; method: immunoSEQ multiplex PCR. The DNA was the basis for D and trimming; V, J and clone size are from that table. This table has about 250,000 clones, approximately 88% appearing once.

Input material: peripheral blood. This sequence joins TRBV13 and TRBJ2-5, with 7 bases that match TRBD1. This TCR was sampled from a woman younger than 45 with COVID-19, enrolled during active disease. CDR3 nucleotides: TGTGCCAGCAGCTTAGGCCAAGGGGGCTGGGAAGAGACCCAGTACTTC. This gives the protein CASSLGQGGWEETQYF.